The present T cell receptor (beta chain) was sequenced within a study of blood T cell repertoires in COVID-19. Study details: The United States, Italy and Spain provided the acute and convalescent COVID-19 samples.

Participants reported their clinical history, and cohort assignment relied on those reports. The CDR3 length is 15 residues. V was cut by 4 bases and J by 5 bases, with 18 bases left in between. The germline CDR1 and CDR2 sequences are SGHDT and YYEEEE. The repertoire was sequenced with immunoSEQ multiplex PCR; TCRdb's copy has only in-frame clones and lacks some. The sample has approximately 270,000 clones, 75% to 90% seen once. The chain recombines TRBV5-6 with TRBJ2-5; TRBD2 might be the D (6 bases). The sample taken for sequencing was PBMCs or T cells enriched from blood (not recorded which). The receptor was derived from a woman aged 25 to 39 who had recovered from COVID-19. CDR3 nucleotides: TGTGCCAGCAGCAAATCCGGGACTGTCGAGGAGACCCAGTACTTC. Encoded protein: CASSKSGTVEETQYF.